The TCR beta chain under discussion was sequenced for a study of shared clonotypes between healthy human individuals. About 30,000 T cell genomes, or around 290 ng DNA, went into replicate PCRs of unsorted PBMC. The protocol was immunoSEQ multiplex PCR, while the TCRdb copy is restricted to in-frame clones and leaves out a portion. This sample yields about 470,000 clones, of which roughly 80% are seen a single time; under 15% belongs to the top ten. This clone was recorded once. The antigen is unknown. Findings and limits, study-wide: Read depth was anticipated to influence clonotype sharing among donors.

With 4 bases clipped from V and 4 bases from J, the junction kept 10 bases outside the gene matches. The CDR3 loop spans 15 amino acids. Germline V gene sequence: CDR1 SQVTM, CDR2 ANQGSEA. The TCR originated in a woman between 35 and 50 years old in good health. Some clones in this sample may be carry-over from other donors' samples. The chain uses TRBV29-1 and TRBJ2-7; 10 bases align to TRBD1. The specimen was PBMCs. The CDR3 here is CSVGPTGTGEYEQYF. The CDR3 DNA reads TGCAGCGTTGGCCCAACCGGGACAGGGGAATACGAGCAGTACTTC.